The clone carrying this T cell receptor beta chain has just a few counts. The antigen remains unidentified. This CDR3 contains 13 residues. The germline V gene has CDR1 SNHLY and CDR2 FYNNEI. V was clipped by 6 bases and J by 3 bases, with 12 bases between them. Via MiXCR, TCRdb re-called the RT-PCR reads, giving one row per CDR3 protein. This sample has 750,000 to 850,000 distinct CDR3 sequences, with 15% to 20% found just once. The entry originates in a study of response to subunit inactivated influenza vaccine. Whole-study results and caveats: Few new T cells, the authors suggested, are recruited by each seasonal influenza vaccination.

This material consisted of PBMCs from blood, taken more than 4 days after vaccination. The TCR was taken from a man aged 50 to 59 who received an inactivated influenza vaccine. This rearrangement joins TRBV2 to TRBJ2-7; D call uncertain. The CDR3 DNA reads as TGTGCCAGCAGGGATTGGGGTGGCTACGAGCAGTACTTC. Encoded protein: CASRDWGGYEQYF.